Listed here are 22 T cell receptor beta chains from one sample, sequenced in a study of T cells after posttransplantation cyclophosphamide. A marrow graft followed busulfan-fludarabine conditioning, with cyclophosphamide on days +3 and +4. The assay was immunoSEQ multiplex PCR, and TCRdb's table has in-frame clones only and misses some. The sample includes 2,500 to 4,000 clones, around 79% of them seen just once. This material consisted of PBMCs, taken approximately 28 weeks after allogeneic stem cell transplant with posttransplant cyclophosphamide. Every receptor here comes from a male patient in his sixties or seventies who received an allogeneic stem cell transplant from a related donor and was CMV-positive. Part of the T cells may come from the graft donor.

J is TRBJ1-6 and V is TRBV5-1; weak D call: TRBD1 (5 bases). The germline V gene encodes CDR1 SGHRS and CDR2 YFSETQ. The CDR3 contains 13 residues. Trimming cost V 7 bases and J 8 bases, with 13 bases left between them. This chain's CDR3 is CASSRGDDSPLHF. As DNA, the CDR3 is TGCGCCAGCTCAAGGGGCGACGATTCACCCCTCCACTTT. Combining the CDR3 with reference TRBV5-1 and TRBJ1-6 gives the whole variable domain KAGVTQTPRYLIKTRGQQVTLSCSPISGHRSVSWYQQTPGQGLQFLFEYFSETQRNKGNFPGRFSGRQFSNSRSEMNVSTLELGDSALYLCASSRGDDSPLHFGNGTRLTVT.

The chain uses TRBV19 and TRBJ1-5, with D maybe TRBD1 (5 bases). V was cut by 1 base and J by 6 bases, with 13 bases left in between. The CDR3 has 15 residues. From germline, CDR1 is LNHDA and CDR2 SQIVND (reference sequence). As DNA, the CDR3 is TGTGCCAGTAGTATAGTTGGGGACGGGGGTCAGCCCCAGCATTTT. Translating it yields CASSIVGDGGQPQHF.

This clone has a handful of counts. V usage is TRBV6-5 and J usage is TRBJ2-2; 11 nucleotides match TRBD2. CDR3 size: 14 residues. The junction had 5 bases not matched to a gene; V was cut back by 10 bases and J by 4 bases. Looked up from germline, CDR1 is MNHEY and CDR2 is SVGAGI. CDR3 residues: CATLGTSGTGELFF. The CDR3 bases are TGTGCCACCCTCGGGACTAGCGGCACCGGGGAGCTGTTTTTT.

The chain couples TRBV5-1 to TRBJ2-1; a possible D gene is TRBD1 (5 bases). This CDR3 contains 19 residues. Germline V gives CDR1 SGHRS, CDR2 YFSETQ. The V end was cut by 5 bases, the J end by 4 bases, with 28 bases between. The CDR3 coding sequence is TGCGCCAGCAGTACCTCGATGTGGACACCATCAAGGCGGTACAATGAGCAGTTCTTC. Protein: CASSTSMWTPSRRYNEQFF.

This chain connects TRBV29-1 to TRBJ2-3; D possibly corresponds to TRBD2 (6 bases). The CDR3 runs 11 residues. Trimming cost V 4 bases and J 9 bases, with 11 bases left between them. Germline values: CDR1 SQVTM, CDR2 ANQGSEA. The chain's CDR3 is CSVGGGGTQYF. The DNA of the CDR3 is TGCAGCGTTGGGGGAGGCGGGACGCAGTATTTT.

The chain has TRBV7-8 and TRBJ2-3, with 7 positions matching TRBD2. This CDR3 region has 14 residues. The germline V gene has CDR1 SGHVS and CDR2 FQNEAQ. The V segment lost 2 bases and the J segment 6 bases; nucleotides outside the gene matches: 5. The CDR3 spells CASSLWGGTDTQYF. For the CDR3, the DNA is TGTGCCAGCAGCTTATGGGGAGGGACCGATACGCAGTATTTT.

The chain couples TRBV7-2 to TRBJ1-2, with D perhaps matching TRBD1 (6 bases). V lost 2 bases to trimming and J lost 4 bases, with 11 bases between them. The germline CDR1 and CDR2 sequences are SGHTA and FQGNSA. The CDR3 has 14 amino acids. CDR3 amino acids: CASSLSGGPYGYTF. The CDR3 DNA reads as TGTGCCAGCAGCTTATCCGGGGGGCCCTATGGCTACACCTTC.

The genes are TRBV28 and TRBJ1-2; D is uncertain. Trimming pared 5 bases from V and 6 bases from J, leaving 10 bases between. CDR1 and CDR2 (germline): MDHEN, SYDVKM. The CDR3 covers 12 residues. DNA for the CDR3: TGTGCCAGCAGTCCCTCCTTAGATGGCTACACCTTC. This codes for CASSPSLDGYTF.

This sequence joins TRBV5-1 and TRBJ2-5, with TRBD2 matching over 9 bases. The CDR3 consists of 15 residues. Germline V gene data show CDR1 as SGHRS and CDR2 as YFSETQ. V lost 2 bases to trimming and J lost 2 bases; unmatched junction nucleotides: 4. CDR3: CASSFGAGGQETQYF. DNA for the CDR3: TGCGCCAGCAGCTTCGGTGCGGGAGGGCAAGAGACCCAGTACTTC.

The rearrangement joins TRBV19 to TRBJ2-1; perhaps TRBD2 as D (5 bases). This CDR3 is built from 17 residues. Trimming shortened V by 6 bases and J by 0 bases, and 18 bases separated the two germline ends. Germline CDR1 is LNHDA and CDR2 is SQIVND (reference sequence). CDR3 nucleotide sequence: TGTGCCAGTAGCCTACTAGGTCCCACTAGCTCCTACAATGAGCAGTTCTTC. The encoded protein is CASSLLGPTSSYNEQFF. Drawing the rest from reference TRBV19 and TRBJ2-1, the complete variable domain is DGGITQSPKYLFRKEGQNVTLSCEQNLNHDAMYWYRQDPGQGLRLIYYSQIVNDFQKGDIAEGYSVSREKKESFPLTVTSAQKNPTAFYLCASSLLGPTSSYNEQFFGPGTRLTVL.

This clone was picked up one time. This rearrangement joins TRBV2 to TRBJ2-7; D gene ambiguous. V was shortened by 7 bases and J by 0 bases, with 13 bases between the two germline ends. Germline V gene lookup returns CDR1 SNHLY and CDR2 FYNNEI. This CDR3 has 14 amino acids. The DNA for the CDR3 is TGTGCCAGCAACCGGCGCTGGAGCTCCTACGAGCAGTACGTC. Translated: CASNRRWSSYEQYV.

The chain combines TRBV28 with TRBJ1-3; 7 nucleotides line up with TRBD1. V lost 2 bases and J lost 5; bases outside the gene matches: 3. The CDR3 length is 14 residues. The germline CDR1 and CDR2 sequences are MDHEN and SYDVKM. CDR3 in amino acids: CASSLRGPRNTIYF. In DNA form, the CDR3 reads TGTGCCAGCAGTTTAAGGGGGCCTAGAAACACCATATATTTT.

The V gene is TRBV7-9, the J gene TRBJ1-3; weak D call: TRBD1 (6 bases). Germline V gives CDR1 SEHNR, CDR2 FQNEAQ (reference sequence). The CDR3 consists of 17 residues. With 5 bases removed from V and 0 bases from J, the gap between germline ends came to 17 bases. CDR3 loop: CASSPSIGQNSGNTIYF. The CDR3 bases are TGTGCCAGCAGCCCGAGTATAGGACAGAACTCTGGAAACACCATATATTTT. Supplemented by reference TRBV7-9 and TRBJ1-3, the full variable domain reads DTGVSQNPRHKITKRGQNVTFRCDPISEHNRLYWYRQTLGQGPEFLTYFQNEAQLEKSRLLSDRFSAERPKGSFSTLEIQRTEQGDSAMYLCASSPSIGQNSGNTIYFGEGSWLTVV.

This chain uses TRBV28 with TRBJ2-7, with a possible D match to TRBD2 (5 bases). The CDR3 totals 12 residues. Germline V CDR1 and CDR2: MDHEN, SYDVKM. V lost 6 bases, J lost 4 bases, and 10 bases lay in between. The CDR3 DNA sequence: TGTGCCAGCAGCCCCGGCGGGTACGAGCAGTACGTC. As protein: CASSPGGYEQYV.

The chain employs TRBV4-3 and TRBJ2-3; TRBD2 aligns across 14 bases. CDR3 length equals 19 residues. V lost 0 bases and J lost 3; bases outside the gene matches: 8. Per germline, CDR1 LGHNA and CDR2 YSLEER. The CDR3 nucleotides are TGCGCCAGCAGCCAAGAGACTAGCGGGAGGGCCTTGGATACAGATACGCAGTATTTT. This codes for CASSQETSGRALDTDTQYF.

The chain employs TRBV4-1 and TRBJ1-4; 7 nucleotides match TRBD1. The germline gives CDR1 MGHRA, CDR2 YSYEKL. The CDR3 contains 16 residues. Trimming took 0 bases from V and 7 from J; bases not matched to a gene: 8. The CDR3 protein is CASSQDTGAWGEKLFF. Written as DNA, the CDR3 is TGCGCCAGCAGCCAAGATACAGGGGCGTGGGGTGAAAAACTGTTTTTT.

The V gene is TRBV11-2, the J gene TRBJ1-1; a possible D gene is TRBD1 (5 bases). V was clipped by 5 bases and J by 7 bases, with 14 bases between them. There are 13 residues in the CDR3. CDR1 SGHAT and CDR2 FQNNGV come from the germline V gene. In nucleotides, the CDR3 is TGTGCCAGCAGCCCTCCGGTCGGGGGTGAAGCTTTCTTT. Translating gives CASSPPVGGEAFF.

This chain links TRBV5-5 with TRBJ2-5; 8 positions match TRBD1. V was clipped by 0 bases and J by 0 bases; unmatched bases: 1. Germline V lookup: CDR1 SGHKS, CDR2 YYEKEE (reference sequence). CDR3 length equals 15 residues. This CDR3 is CASSLGTGHQETQYF. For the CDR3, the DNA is TGTGCCAGCAGCTTGGGGACAGGGCACCAAGAGACCCAGTACTTC.

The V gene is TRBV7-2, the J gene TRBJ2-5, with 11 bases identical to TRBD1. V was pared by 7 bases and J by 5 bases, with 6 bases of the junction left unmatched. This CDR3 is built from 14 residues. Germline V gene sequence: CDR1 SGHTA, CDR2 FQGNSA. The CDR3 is CASNRDRGAETQYF. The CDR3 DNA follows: TGTGCCAGCAACCGGGACAGGGGGGCGGAGACCCAGTACTTC.

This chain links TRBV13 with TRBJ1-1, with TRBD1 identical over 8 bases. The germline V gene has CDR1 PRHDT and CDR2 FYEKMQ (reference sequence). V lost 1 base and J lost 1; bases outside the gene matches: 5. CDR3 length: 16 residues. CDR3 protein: CASSLALGTGNTEAFF. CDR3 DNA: TGTGCCAGCAGCTTAGCCCTGGGGACAGGGAACACTGAAGCTTTCTTT. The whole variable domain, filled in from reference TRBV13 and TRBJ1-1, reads AAGVIQSPRHLIKEKRETATLKCYPIPRHDTVYWYQQGPGQDPQFLISFYEKMQSDKGSIPDRFSAQQFSDYHSELNMSSLELGDSALYFCASSLALGTGNTEAFFGQGTRLTVV.

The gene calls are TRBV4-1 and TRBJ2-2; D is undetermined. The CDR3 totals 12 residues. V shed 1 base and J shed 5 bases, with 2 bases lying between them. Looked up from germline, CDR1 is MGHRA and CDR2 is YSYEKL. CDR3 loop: CASSQVTGELFF. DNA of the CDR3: TGCGCCAGCAGCCAAGTAACCGGGGAGCTGTTTTTT.

CDR3 nucleotides: TGTGCCAGCAGCTCGGGGGGGGGCGCGGAGACCCAGTACTTC. Translated, it gives CASSSGGGAETQYF. V is TRBV7-9 and J is TRBJ2-5; 8 nucleotides agree with TRBD2. V was pared by 4 bases and J by 5 bases, with 6 bases of the junction left unmatched. CDR1 and CDR2 from the germline V gene are SEHNR and FQNEAQ (reference sequence). The CDR3 has 14 residues.